The entry that follows covers one T cell receptor beta chain sequence. The antigen is undetermined. Between the trimmed V and J ends, which lost 5 bases and 5 bases, there was a span of 14 bases. Germline CDR1 reads SGHRS; CDR2 reads YFSETQ. The CDR3 totals 14 residues. The PCR was carried out with 60 Vbeta primers and 13 Jbeta primers. TCRdb keeps only in-frame clones here, not all; method: immunoSEQ multiplex PCR. The profile shows 250,000 to 350,000 clones, under 80% of them singletons. This entry belongs to a study of cytomegalovirus exposure and HLA in healthy donors. Overall study: Findings of an earlier analysis included some 110 million unique TCR beta sequences from some 200 million T cells. Genotyping showed around 80% of about 370 donors falling in the Caucasian-associated ancestry cluster.

The study, taken as a whole, reports: Prediction of most subjects' HLA-A and HLA-B alleles by TCR beta sequences was reportedly accurate. HLA alleles were associated with 17,000 or so TCR beta sequences in a later analysis at 0.05 false discovery rate.

The origin of this receptor is a female donor in good health and CMV-seronegative. The chain uses TRBV5-1 and TRBJ2-1, with D uncertain. Input material: PBMCs. The CDR3 bases are TGCGCCAGCAGTGAACAGTTAGGAAACAATGAGCAGTTCTTC. It encodes CASSEQLGNNEQFF.